This is a list of T cell receptor beta chains from one sample in a study of T cells in tuberculosis. The table came from immunoSEQ multiplex PCR; TCRdb's copy has only in-frame clones and leaves some out. This table holds roughly 60,000 clones, around 86% found once. The sample was CD1b-GMM tetramer-negative cells sorted from PBMCs. Receptor source: an adult woman with latent tuberculosis. Each CDR3 is given with its conserved first and last residue. The D gene is left open where the match is weak. Size tells how often a clone was seen (once, few, many) or the class of an expanded clone, and some rows leave it out.

V gene	CDR3 length	D gene	J gene	clone size	CDR3 protein	CDR3 DNA
TRBV18	15	TRBD1	TRBJ1-4	NA	CASSQRDRANEKLFF	TGTGCCAGCTCACAACGGGACAGGGCTAATGAAAAACTGTTTTTT
TRBV7-9	16	TRBD2	TRBJ2-2	NA	CASSPAGGRNTGELFF	TGTGCCAGCAGCCCTGCGGGGGGGCGAAACACCGGGGAGCTGTTTTTT
TRBV6-6	13	NA	TRBJ1-2	few	CASSTRDKGGYTF	TGTGCCAGCAGTACTCGGGATAAGGGTGGCTACACCTTC
TRBV6-6	13	NA	TRBJ1-5	NA	CASTRTGEQPQHF	TGTGCCAGCACCCGAACGGGAGAGCAGCCCCAGCATTTT
TRBV5-4	13	NA	TRBJ1-2	NA	CASSLVAGPGYTF	TGTGCCAGCAGCTTGGTGGCAGGGCCTGGCTACACCTTC
TRBV2	19	TRBD2	TRBJ2-5	NA	CASRFRGITGGPDQETQYF	TGTGCCAGCAGGTTCAGAGGAATAACGGGGGGGCCGGACCAAGAGACCCAGTACTTC
TRBV9	16	TRBD2	TRBJ2-7	NA	CASSVGSGRPPYEQYF	TGTGCCAGCAGCGTAGGTAGCGGGAGGCCGCCCTACGAGCAGTACTTC
TRBV12-5	17	TRBD2	TRBJ2-5	NA	CASGLVPGTSGGATQYF	TGTGCTAGTGGTTTGGTACCAGGGACTAGCGGGGGGGCGACCCAGTACTTC
TRBV7-2	14	TRBD2	TRBJ2-7	NA	CASSLGGTRNEQYF	TGTGCCAGCAGCTTAGGCGGGACTAGGAACGAGCAGTACTTC
TRBV5-4	12	NA	TRBJ2-7	NA	CASSLGLNEQYF	TGTGCCAGCAGCCTCGGACTCAACGAGCAGTACTTC
TRBV19	14	TRBD2	TRBJ2-3	NA	CASNRGLVTDTQYF	TGTGCCAGTAATAGGGGACTAGTTACAGATACGCAGTATTTT
TRBV2	16	NA	TRBJ1-2	NA	CASSESRTVANYGYTF	TGTGCCAGCAGTGAGAGCAGGACAGTAGCTAACTATGGCTACACCTTC
TRBV27	16	NA	TRBJ2-7	NA	CASSPSKGLYSYEQYF	TGTGCCAGCAGCCCATCAAAGGGACTCTACTCCTACGAGCAGTACTTC
TRBV7-9	16	NA	TRBJ1-2	NA	CASTLILPGANYGYTF	TGTGCCAGCACCCTGATCCTTCCAGGGGCTAACTATGGCTACACCTTC
TRBV19	15	TRBD2	TRBJ2-1	once	CASSITGLADNEQFF	TGTGCCAGTAGTATAACGGGACTAGCGGACAATGAGCAGTTCTTC
TRBV6-5	16	TRBD1	TRBJ1-2	NA	CASSYSPGGKNYGYTF	TGTGCCAGCAGTTACAGTCCAGGGGGGAAGAACTATGGCTACACCTTC
TRBV14	16	NA	TRBJ2-1	NA	CASSQGSGNLGNEQFF	TGTGCCAGCAGCCAAGGATCCGGGAATCTGGGCAATGAGCAGTTCTTC
TRBV4-1	17	TRBD1	TRBJ2-3	NA	CASSPTAAGGWEDTQYF	TGCGCCAGCAGCCCCACCGCGGCAGGGGGCTGGGAAGATACGCAGTATTTT
TRBV28	16	NA	TRBJ2-2	NA	CASSPLGHSNTGELFF	TGTGCCAGCAGTCCGCTGGGACATTCGAACACCGGGGAGCTGTTTTTT
TRBV11-2	17	TRBD2	TRBJ2-1	NA	CASSSRVLAGLHNEQFF	TGTGCCAGCAGCTCGCGGGTCCTAGCGGGACTCCACAATGAGCAGTTCTTC
TRBV5-6	15	TRBD2	TRBJ2-1	NA	CASSLATSGRYEQFF	TGTGCCAGCAGCTTGGCAACTAGCGGGAGATATGAGCAGTTCTTC
TRBV7-9	15	TRBD1	TRBJ1-1	few	CASSSYRGGNTEAFF	TGTGCCAGCAGTTCCTACAGGGGAGGGAACACTGAAGCTTTCTTT
TRBV19	15	NA	TRBJ2-3	NA	CASSRTANALDTQYF	TGTGCCAGTAGTAGGACAGCCAACGCATTAGATACGCAGTATTTT
TRBV5-4	17	TRBD1	TRBJ2-7	once	CASSLPVTGGLSYEQYF	TGTGCCAGCAGCTTGCCCGTTACAGGGGGCTTGTCCTACGAGCAGTACTTC
TRBV18	14	NA	TRBJ1-1	once	CASSPGGPNTEAFF	TGTGCCAGCTCACCAGGGGGCCCGAACACTGAAGCTTTCTTT
TRBV4-2	17	NA	TRBJ2-2	NA	CASSQEPSSFYTGELFF	TGTGCCAGCAGCCAAGAGCCATCTAGCTTTTACACCGGGGAGCTGTTTTTT
TRBV29-1	14	NA	TRBJ1-5	once	CSVAGGVSNQPQHF	TGCAGCGTGGCGGGGGGGGTTAGCAATCAGCCCCAGCATTTT
TRBV18	17	NA	TRBJ1-1	NA	CASSPPRTDPTNTEAFF	TGTGCCAGCTCACCACCGCGGACAGACCCAACCAACACTGAAGCTTTCTTT
TRBV11-1	17	TRBD2	TRBJ2-1	NA	CASSLQGLAGGQNEQFF	TGTGCCAGCAGCTTACAGGGGCTAGCGGGAGGGCAGAATGAGCAGTTCTTC
TRBV7-2	15	TRBD2	TRBJ2-7	NA	CASSTTSGRGYEQYF	TGTGCCAGCAGCACGACTAGCGGGAGAGGATACGAGCAGTACTTC
TRBV4-1	18	TRBD1	TRBJ2-4	NA	CASSQADDRGPAKNIQYF	TGCGCCAGCAGCCAGGCTGACGACAGGGGGCCGGCCAAAAACATTCAGTACTTC
TRBV7-2	12	NA	TRBJ2-1	NA	CASSPPDNEQFF	TGTGCCAGCAGCCCTCCGGACAATGAGCAGTTCTTC
TRBV4-2	13	NA	TRBJ2-1	few	CASRSRIHNEQFF	TGTGCCAGCAGATCGAGGATACACAATGAGCAGTTCTTC
TRBV28	14	TRBD1	TRBJ1-5	once	CASSTGAGNQPQHF	TGTGCCAGCAGTACAGGGGCGGGCAATCAGCCCCAGCATTTT
TRBV5-1	16	NA	TRBJ1-1	NA	CASSFFPEGSNTEAFF	TGCGCCAGCAGCTTTTTCCCGGAGGGGTCCAACACTGAAGCTTTCTTT
TRBV12-5	14	NA	TRBJ2-2	once	CASGSHGQTGELFF	TGTGCTAGTGGTTCCCACGGACAAACCGGGGAGCTGTTTTTT
TRBV7-3	13	NA	TRBJ1-2	NA	CASSPSGREGYTF	TGTGCCAGCAGCCCATCAGGGAGGGAGGGCTACACCTTC
TRBV27	13	NA	TRBJ2-3	NA	CASSWSGTDTQYF	TGTGCCAGCAGTTGGAGCGGCACAGATACGCAGTATTTT
TRBV2	15	TRBD1	TRBJ1-5	NA	CASRTGDLGNQPQHF	TGTGCCAGTAGGACAGGGGATCTGGGCAATCAGCCCCAGCATTTT
TRBV28	17	TRBD1	TRBJ2-2	NA	CASSSDRTGANTGELFF	TGTGCCAGCAGTTCAGACCGGACAGGGGCGAACACCGGGGAGCTGTTTTTT
TRBV5-1	14	NA	TRBJ2-3	NA	CASSLRTGTDTQYF	TGCGCCAGCAGCCTGCGGACTGGCACAGATACGCAGTATTTT
TRBV28	14	TRBD1	TRBJ1-5	NA	CASSPQTGVMPQHF	TGTGCCAGCAGTCCTCAGACAGGGGTAATGCCCCAGCATTTT
TRBV21-1	16	NA	TRBJ2-1	NA	CASSSPTSGSRFEQFF	TGTGCCAGCAGCAGCCCTACTAGCGGGAGTAGGTTTGAGCAGTTCTTC
TRBV19	13	NA	TRBJ2-2	once	CATRTKGIGELFF	TGTGCCACTCGTACCAAGGGGATCGGGGAGCTGTTTTTT
TRBV11-3	12	TRBD2	TRBJ2-7	NA	CASSIGTKKEYF	TGTGCCAGCAGCATCGGGACTAAAAAAGAGTACTTC
TRBV6-5	15	TRBD2	TRBJ2-7	NA	CASRFEASGVYEQYF	TGTGCCAGCAGATTTGAGGCTAGCGGTGTTTACGAGCAGTACTTC
TRBV5-1	14	NA	TRBJ2-7	once	CASSLATGPYEQYF	TGCGCCAGCAGCTTGGCCACAGGTCCCTACGAGCAGTACTTC
TRBV18	17	TRBD1	TRBJ1-1	NA	CASSPPRGQGRNTEAFF	TGTGCCAGCTCACCCCCACGGGGACAGGGAAGGAACACTGAAGCTTTCTTT
TRBV7-3	13	NA	TRBJ2-7	NA	CASSLISSYEQYF	TGTGCCAGCAGCTTAATTTCGAGCTACGAGCAGTACTTC
TRBV30	11	TRBD1	TRBJ1-2	NA	CAWSADRASTF	TGTGCCTGGAGTGCGGACAGGGCCTCCACCTTC
TRBV2	15	NA	TRBJ1-6	NA	CASSELGGLNSPLHF	TGTGCCAGCAGTGAATTAGGAGGGCTCAATTCACCCCTCCACTTT
TRBV6-6	14	TRBD1	TRBJ1-6	NA	CASSPGQGNSPLHF	TGTGCCAGCAGCCCGGGACAGGGTAATTCACCCCTCCACTTT
TRBV28	13	NA	TRBJ1-1	NA	CASSLSPTGEAFF	TGTGCCAGCAGTTTAAGCCCGACGGGGGAAGCTTTCTTT
TRBV30	13	NA	TRBJ1-5	few	CAWTDGTNQPQHF	TGTGCCTGGACTGACGGGACTAATCAGCCCCAGCATTTT
TRBV7-3	18	NA	TRBJ2-1	NA	CASSLKPPRLTSYNEQFF	TGTGCCAGCAGCTTAAAACCCCCGAGGTTGACCTCCTACAATGAGCAGTTCTTC
TRBV30	13	NA	TRBJ1-1	NA	CAWAIGGGTEAFF	TGTGCCTGGGCAATAGGGGGGGGTACTGAAGCTTTCTTT